This T cell receptor beta chain was observed in a study of blood T cells in healthy people across ages. Study observations and caveats: It was not possible, with unsorted PBMCs, to conclusively compare naive and antigen-experienced cells.

About this clonotype itself: No antigen is known for it.

The CDR3 covers 20 residues. The V end was cut by 2 bases, the J end by 0 bases, with 20 bases between. Germline V gene sequence: CDR1 MNHEY, CDR2 SVGEGT. Primers used in a second PCR of roughly 7 to 12 cycles were a sample-barcoded 5' primer and a J-beta primer mix. TCRdb re-called the 5' RACE reads through MiXCR, storing one row per CDR3 protein. This sample has about 1.7 million distinct CDR3 sequences, with about 28% found just once. This sequence joins TRBV6-2 or TRBV6-3 and TRBJ2-6, with a weak D call TRBD2 (6 bases). Material: blood. The TCR was taken from a woman aged 25 to 39 in good health. The CDR3 loop reads CASSYHLGDFLHSGANVLTF. The DNA for the CDR3 is TGTGCCAGCAGTTACCATTTGGGGGACTTCCTACACTCTGGGGCCAACGTCCTGACTTTC.